One sample yielded the 24 T cell receptor beta chains listed below, sequenced in a study of vaccination effects on CD4 cells after COVID-19. Viral peptide pool expansion of antigen-specific CD4+ T cells preceded sequencing in the ViraFEST assay. Following culture for ten to eleven days, CD4+ T cells were isolated. Vaccine administered to participants consisted of two doses of either BNT162b2 or mRNA-1273. Method: immunoSEQ multiplex PCR; TCRdb's copy keeps in-frame clones and lacks some. Here the sample spans about 61,000 clones, approximately 73% being singletons. These receptors lack a known antigen. The sample was CD4+ T cells from PBMCs cultured with HCoV-229E spike peptides, taken after COVID-19 vaccination. The source of these receptors is a human donor who received a COVID-19 vaccine.

V usage is TRBV19 and J usage is TRBJ2-3, with 10 bases that match TRBD1. Trimming removed 3 bases from V and 0 bases from J; junction bases left unmatched: 12. The length of the CDR3 is 19 residues. Germline V gene lookup returns CDR1 LNHDA and CDR2 SQIVND (reference sequence). The CDR3 nucleotides read TGTGCCAGTAGTATCCTTGCTTCCGGGACAGGGGTGAGCACAGATACGCAGTATTTT. Translation: CASSILASGTGVSTDTQYF.

The J gene is TRBJ1-4, the V gene TRBV6-5; weak D call: TRBD1 (5 bases). The CDR3 is 15 amino acids. Germline CDR1 is MNHEY and CDR2 is SVGAGI. Trimming shortened V by 7 bases and J by 2 bases, and 14 bases separated the two germline ends. In DNA form, the CDR3 reads TGTGCCAGCACGGCGCGGTCAGGGACTAATGAAAAACTGTTTTTT. Amino acids: CASTARSGTNEKLFF.

The CDR3: CASSAGTGYVNEQFF. CDR3 in DNA: TGTGCCAGCAGCGCCGGGACAGGGTATGTAAATGAGCAGTTCTTC. The chain is built from TRBV9 and TRBJ2-1; 9 nucleotides agree with TRBD1. The V segment lost 3 bases and the J segment 7 bases; nucleotides outside the gene matches: 8. This CDR3 is built from 15 residues. Germline lookup yields CDR1 SGDLS and CDR2 YYNGEE. The full variable domain, rest sourced from reference TRBV9 and TRBJ2-1, is DSGVTQTPKHLITATGQRVTLRCSPRSGDLSVYWYQQSLDQGLQFLIQYYNGEERAKGNILERFSAQQFPDLHSELNLSSLELGDSALYFCASSAGTGYVNEQFFGPGTRLTVL.

The V and J genes are TRBV15 and TRBJ1-5; TRBD1 matches 12 bases. The junction had 2 bases not matched to a gene; V was cut back by 5 bases and J by 6 bases. The CDR3 loop spans 14 amino acids. Germline V CDR1 and CDR2: LNHNV, YYDKDF (reference sequence). The CDR3 protein is CATSGDRGRQPQHF. The CDR3, as DNA: TGTGCCACCAGCGGGGACAGGGGGCGTCAGCCCCAGCATTTT.

The table lists this clone with a few counts. This chain links TRBV19 with TRBJ1-1, with TRBD1 as a possible D gene (6 bases). The CDR3 contains 14 residues. The germline gives CDR1 LNHDA, CDR2 SQIVND (reference sequence). Trimming shortened V by 7 bases and J by 4 bases, and 16 bases separated the two germline ends. CDR3 sequence: CASIADRMATEAFF. DNA of the CDR3: TGTGCCAGTATCGCAGACAGGATGGCCACTGAAGCTTTCTTT.

The gene calls are TRBV30 and TRBJ2-5, with 7 bases matching TRBD1. From germline, CDR1 is GTSNPN and CDR2 SVGIG (reference sequence). This CDR3 has 15 amino acids. V dropped 1 base and J dropped 5; count of bases not matched to a gene: 10. CDR3 protein: CAWSANGQVRETQYF. The CDR3 DNA reads as TGTGCCTGGAGTGCGAACGGACAGGTTCGGGAGACCCAGTACTTC.

The chain uses TRBV19 and TRBJ2-3; 7 bases line up with TRBD1. The CDR3 spans 15 residues. CDR1 is LNHDA and CDR2 is SQIVND in the germline V gene (reference sequence). The trim removed 5 bases at V and 4 bases at J, leaving 9 bases unmatched. Here the CDR3 DNA reads TGTGCCAGTAGTGAGACAGGGAAGGTCGCAGATACGCAGTATTTT. Translated, it gives CASSETGKVADTQYF.

The gene calls are TRBV19 and TRBJ2-5; no definite D call. Germline CDR1 LNHDA, CDR2 SQIVND (reference sequence). V was pared by 3 bases and J by 7 bases, with 12 bases between. The CDR3 runs 13 residues. For the CDR3, the DNA is TGTGCCAGTAGTATCCGCCCCGGTGGGACCCAGTACTTC. Translation gives CASSIRPGGTQYF.

The chain employs TRBV6-2 or TRBV6-3 and TRBJ1-5, with D perhaps matching TRBD1 (5 bases). This CDR3 is 15 amino acids long. CDR1 MNHEY and CDR2 SVGEGT come from the germline V gene. V lost 0 bases and J 3 bases, leaving 9 bases between the germline ends. For the CDR3, the DNA is TGTGCCAGCAGTTACTCCGGGGGTTCCAATCAGCCCCAGCATTTT. It specifies CASSYSGGSNQPQHF.

The chain couples TRBV5-1 to TRBJ2-2; 7 bases are a match to TRBD2. CDR3 length: 18 residues. V gave up 0 bases and J gave up 2 bases; unmatched junction bases: 10. Germline CDR1 is SGHRS and CDR2 is YFSETQ. The CDR3: CASSLVAGGSVNTGELFF. The CDR3, as DNA: TGCGCCAGCAGCTTGGTAGCCGGGGGGTCAGTAAACACCGGGGAGCTGTTTTTT.

V gene TRBV2 combines with J gene TRBJ1-2, with D uncertain. Per germline, CDR1 SNHLY and CDR2 FYNNEI. The CDR3 has 12 amino acids. Trimming removed 3 bases at V and 1 base at J, with 3 bases between. The CDR3 loop reads CASSDVNYGYTF. Written as DNA, the CDR3 is TGTGCCAGCAGTGACGTTAACTATGGCTACACCTTC.

This sequence joins TRBV4-3 and TRBJ1-1; possibly TRBD1 for D (5 bases). Trimming took 1 base from V and 0 from J, leaving 12 bases between them. Germline assignment: CDR1 LGHNA and CDR2 YSLEER. This CDR3 comprises 16 residues. The CDR3 reads CASSQALGTLNTEAFF. In nucleotides, the CDR3 is TGCGCCAGCAGCCAAGCCCTTGGGACGTTGAACACTGAAGCTTTCTTT.

The rearrangement links TRBV28 to TRBJ2-7; D may be TRBD2 (5 bases). The CDR3 totals 13 residues. Germline lookup yields CDR1 MDHEN and CDR2 SYDVKM. Trimming removed 4 bases from V and 2 bases from J, with 9 bases in between. The CDR3 bases are TGTGCCAGCAGTTCCCGGGGAACCTACGAGCAGTACGTC. Its protein is CASSSRGTYEQYV.

Only a few counts were recorded for this clone. The CDR3 DNA is TGTGCCAGCAGCTCGTTCGCGGACAGTCAGCCCCAGCATTTT. Translated: CASSSFADSQPQHF. The chain has TRBV5-4 and TRBJ1-5; D is possibly TRBD1 (6 bases). The V gene's germline CDR1 is SGHNT and CDR2 YYREEE (reference sequence). V was clipped by 3 bases and J by 6 bases, with 13 bases between them. The CDR3 is 14 amino acids.

This chain links TRBV6-5 with TRBJ2-5, with 10 bases matching TRBD2. Germline loops: CDR1 MNHEY, CDR2 SVGAGI. Losses at the gene ends were 6 bases for V and 2 bases for J; bases not matched to a gene: 3. This CDR3 is built from 14 residues. The CDR3 DNA follows: TGTGCCAGCAGACTAGCGGGGAGGCAAGAGACCCAGTACTTC. It translates to CASRLAGRQETQYF.

V and J are TRBV10-2 and TRBJ2-1; 9 nucleotides line up with TRBD2. The CDR3 is made up of 14 amino acids. Germline values: CDR1 WSHSY, CDR2 SAAADI. With V trimmed by 6 bases and J by 4 bases, 4 bases remained unmatched. The CDR3 region has the DNA TGCGCCAGCAGAGCTAGCGGGGTATACAATGAGCAGTTCTTC. Encoded protein: CASRASGVYNEQFF.

V usage is TRBV2 and J usage is TRBJ1-3, with no clear D. Germline CDR1 reads SNHLY; CDR2 reads FYNNEI. V lost 4 bases and J 0 bases, leaving 10 bases between the germline ends. There are 15 residues in the CDR3. The CDR3 bases are TGTGCCAGCAGTGTAGAGGCCATCTCTGGAAACACCATATATTTT. Encoded protein: CASSVEAISGNTIYF.

This clone occurred a few times. The CDR3 region has the DNA TGTGCCACTATGCATCCGGGACAGGGGGTGGCCGGGGAGCTGTTTTTT. Its protein is CATMHPGQGVAGELFF. The J gene is TRBJ2-2, the V gene TRBV24-1; 11 positions match TRBD1. The CDR3 contains 16 residues. V was pared by 10 bases and J by 6 bases, with 12 bases of the junction left unmatched. CDR1 is KGHDR and CDR2 is SFDVKD in the germline V gene.

Turning to this clone: Other nucleotide sequences in the sample specify the same CDR3. The CDR3 loop reads CASSLSGSSYNSPLHF. CDR3 DNA sequence: TGTGCCAGCAGCTTGTCAGGGAGCTCCTATAATTCACCCCTCCACTTT. This chain uses TRBV7-9 with TRBJ1-6, with D possibly matching TRBD1 (5 bases). Trimming removed 3 bases from V and 0 bases from J, with 9 bases in between. This CDR3 region has 16 residues. From germline, CDR1 is SEHNR and CDR2 FQNEAQ (reference sequence). The full variable domain, rest sourced from reference TRBV7-9 and TRBJ1-6, is DTGVSQNPRHKITKRGQNVTFRCDPISEHNRLYWYRQTLGQGPEFLTYFQNEAQLEKSRLLSDRFSAERPKGSFSTLEIQRTEQGDSAMYLCASSLSGSSYNSPLHFGNGTRLTVT.

This clone has more than one count but fewer than ten. V gene TRBV5-8 combines with J gene TRBJ2-3; 7 nucleotides match TRBD1. CDR3 length: 14 residues. Germline CDR1 is SGHTS and CDR2 is YDEGEE. V lost 2 bases to trimming and J lost 7 bases; unmatched junction nucleotides: 7. CDR3 nucleotides: TGTGCCAGCAGCTTTAGACGGACAGGAAATACGCAGTATTTT. Its protein is CASSFRRTGNTQYF.

This clone was seen a handful of times. The V call is TRBV5-1, the J call TRBJ1-2, with a tentative D call TRBD1 (6 bases). The CDR3 is 13 amino acids. Germline CDR1 reads SGHRS; CDR2 reads YFSETQ. V shed 3 bases and J shed 8 bases, with 14 bases lying between them. The CDR3 region is CASSYGQPQGYTF. CDR3 bases: TGCGCCAGCAGCTACGGACAGCCTCAAGGCTACACCTTC.

V is TRBV9 and J is TRBJ1-1; D is unresolved. CDR3 length: 14 amino acids. V was pared by 4 bases and J by 2 bases, with 12 bases between. CDR1 and CDR2 (germline): SGDLS, YYNGEE. This CDR3 reads CASSPQPTNTEAFF. The CDR3 DNA is TGTGCCAGCAGCCCTCAACCGACTAACACTGAAGCTTTCTTT.

The V call is TRBV5-1, the J call TRBJ2-3; a possible D gene is TRBD1 (6 bases). The germline V gene encodes CDR1 SGHRS and CDR2 YFSETQ. The CDR3 runs 15 residues. V dropped 0 bases and J dropped 10 bases, with 18 bases sitting between them. The CDR3 region is CASSLDKYTGNSQYF. In DNA, the CDR3 is TGCGCCAGCAGCTTGGATAAATATACAGGGAACTCGCAGTATTTT.

The V and J genes are TRBV6-5 and TRBJ2-2, with D possibly matching TRBD2 (6 bases). CDR3 length: 15 residues. V lost 8 bases to trimming and J lost 1 base, with 14 bases between them. Germline CDR1 reads MNHEY; CDR2 reads SVGAGI. The CDR3 is CASFNGRQNTGELFF. The CDR3 bases are TGTGCCAGCTTCAACGGGAGACAGAACACCGGGGAGCTGTTTTTT.